This paragraph reports one TCR beta chain. Its antigen is still unknown. The data are from a study of T cells expressing NK-cell markers. With UMIs, 5'RACE template switching was used to make TCR beta cDNA. TCRdb reanalyzed the 5' RACE reads and collapses them to one entry per CDR3 protein, without DNA. The sample's table shows approximately 550,000 distinct CDR3 sequences. CDR3 length: 15 amino acids. The germline gives CDR1 MNHEY, CDR2 SVGEGT. Study-wide findings and caveats: Whether the expanded NKG2C+ T cell clones recognized HCMV remained unclear. These clonotypes additionally ranked first within the CD3+CD56-NKG2C+ fraction of a few donors.

V usage is TRBV6-2 or TRBV6-3 and J usage is TRBJ2-3; with no DNA, the TCRdb D assignment of TRBD1 cannot be verified. Material: blood T cells: a sorted CD56 or NKG2C T cell subset, CD4+ or CD8+ T cells, or bulk PBMC T cells (not recorded which). The receptor was isolated from a man between 18 and 29 years old in good health. CDR3 amino acids: CASIPRGGFADTQYF.